This TCR beta chain came from a study of T cell responses to AZD1222 COVID-19 vaccine (dated by TCRdb to the early 2020s). Some background on the complete study: AZD1222 recipients given second doses at about 4 weeks or at about 12 weeks were pooled, since spike-specific TCR depth and breadth were not found to differ between the two schedules. A total of more than 230 trial participants underwent TCR sequencing, of whom about 210 received two doses of AZD1222 and about 25 received two doses of the MenACWY control vaccine. Trial participants were enrolled into age subgroups of 18-55, 56-69 and 70-plus years, which contained 148, 28 and 57 TCR-sequenced participants, respectively.

General conclusions and limits of the study: The whole spike protein was spanned by vaccine-associated CD4 TCRs, and dominant responses were seen in regions 160-218 and 743-854. Because no samples from the day 14 peak response were available, repertoires could be characterized only after the peak T cell response. In the small 56-69-year group, the increase in depth fell short of significance, most likely because of low power. Participants were mostly white British, with more females than males. The authors suggested clonal diversity may have been underestimated. Reportedly, almost half of the unique spike-specific TCRs recognized epitopes lying outside the regions that are mutated in the B.1.351 and B.1.1.7 variants. A significant rise in spike-specific TCR breadth and depth was observed after two AZD1222 doses relative to day 0 and relative to MenACWY recipients. Conclusions about previously exposed vaccinees are limited because only five to seven AZD1222 recipients were SARS-CoV-2 seropositive at baseline.

About this clone: Its antigen has not been determined. No much larger clone exists at a distance of one base, and base qualities are not known.

The CDR3 regions of human TCRbeta chains were subjected to immunosequencing. Per the source publication's procedure: TCRs in the repertoires were matched against a reference library of SARS-CoV-2-specific TCRs that had been generated with the MIRA antigen-specificity platform. Breadth meant the fraction of unique TCRs that were SARS-CoV-2-associated, whereas depth meant the fraction of total T cells that were SARS-CoV-2-associated. Each spike-specific TCR was assigned to its reactive spike region and to a CD4 or CD8 class using the MIRA data. Log10-transformed breadth and depth values were compared by one-way ANOVA with Sidak's multiple comparisons tests. TCRdb retrieved this table from immuneACCESS and kept in-frame rearrangements only. Not all clones are present; in checked studies, unresolved V genes account for under half, and no reason is known for the remainder. V and J calls and clone size come straight from that table; D and trimming were deduced from the DNA. The sample table shows about 100,000 clones, and about four fifths are seen once. 15% to 20% of the sample lies in the top ten.

The sample's time point label, decoded: baseline before first vaccination. Samples from vaccinated people were obtained from the UK trials COV001 and COV002, which included a single-blind randomized controlled phase 2/3 trial of AZD1222 (ChAdOx1 nCoV-19) in healthy adults. For TCRbeta chain sequencing, PBMC samples from trial participants were taken at day 0 and at day 28 after the second dose. The sequencing used peripheral blood, collected on day 0 of AZD1222 vaccination. The source of this sequence is an adult in good health.

The DNA sequence is given as TGTGCCACCAGGACAGGTCCATTGGGTTCACCCCTCCACTTT. Its protein is CATRTGPLGSPLHF. The chain links TRBV6-5 with TRBJ1-6; a stretch of 7 junction bases matches TRBD1. Spanning cysteine to phenylalanine, the CDR3 consists of 14 amino acids. CDR3 DNA only is kept here, 42 bases in frame from base 1. The germline V and J ends show losses of 10 bases and 9 bases respectively, and no gene match explains 12 bases of the junction. From a lookup of the germline V gene, CDR1 and CDR2 are MNHEY and SVGAGI.